A single T cell receptor (beta chain) is shown here with its context. The antigen is undetermined. The entry originates in a study of T cell repertoires in cytomegalovirus infection. TCRdb used MiXCR to reprocess the reads, holding one entry per CDR3 protein. The table lists approximately 500,000 distinct CDR3 sequences, approximately 15% of them singletons, with 20% to 30% in the top ten. Findings of the study overall: The study identified carriers of CMV plus the relevant HLA from cumulative public TCR beta family frequency. Across the ex vivo response, the dominant clonotypes were HLA-C-restricted CMV-specific TCR beta clonotypes.

The V gene lost 3 bases and the J gene lost 4 bases, with 13 bases spanning the gap. Germline V gene sequence: CDR1 MGHRA, CDR2 YSYEKL. The length of the CDR3 is 15 residues. This receptor was obtained from a human donor in good health (CMV status not recorded). Some clones in this sample may be carry-over from other donors' samples. The sample comprised CD8+ T cells from PBMCs. V gene TRBV4-1 combines with J gene TRBJ1-5; D might be TRBD1 (5 bases). DNA for the CDR3: TGCGCCAGCAGCCAGACCGGGACGGATAATCAGCCCCAGCATTTT. Protein: CASSQTGTDNQPQHF.